This T cell receptor beta chain was sequenced during a study of response to subunit inactivated influenza vaccine. General study points: The authors put forward the suggestion that each seasonal influenza vaccination may bring in only a limited number of new T cells.

TCRdb reprocessed the RT-PCR reads with MiXCR, giving one entry per CDR3 protein. Of about 780,000 distinct CDR3 sequences listed, approximately 18% were seen once; the top ten hold around 9.9%. For this clonotype: Its antigen is as yet unknown.

The CDR3 covers 16 residues. The germline CDR1 and CDR2 sequences are SGHVS and FQNEAQ. J gave up 3 bases and V 5 bases, and 8 bases lay outside the gene matches. The rearrangement links TRBV7-8 to TRBJ2-1; 9 bases fit TRBD1. The clonotype was recovered from a man in his fifties who received an inactivated influenza vaccine. The sample in question was PBMCs from blood, obtained around 5 days after vaccination. CDR3 region: CASSDQPGQGYNEQFF. CDR3 nucleotides: TGTGCCAGCAGCGACCAACCGGGACAGGGCTACAATGAGCAGTTCTTC. The whole variable domain, filled in from reference TRBV7-8 and TRBJ2-1, reads GAGVSQSPRYKVAKRGQDVALRCDPISGHVSLFWYQQALGQGPEFLTYFQNEAQLDKSGLPSDRFFAERPEGSVSTLKIQRTQQEDSAVYLCASSDQPGQGYNEQFFGPGTRLTVL.